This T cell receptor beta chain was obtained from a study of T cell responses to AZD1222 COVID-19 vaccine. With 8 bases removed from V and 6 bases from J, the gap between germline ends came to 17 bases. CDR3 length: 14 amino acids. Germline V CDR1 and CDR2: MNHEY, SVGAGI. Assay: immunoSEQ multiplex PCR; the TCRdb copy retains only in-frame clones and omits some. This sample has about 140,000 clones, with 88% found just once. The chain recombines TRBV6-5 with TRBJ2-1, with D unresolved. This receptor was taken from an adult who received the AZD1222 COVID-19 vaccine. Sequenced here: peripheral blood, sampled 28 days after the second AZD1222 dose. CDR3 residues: CASCLDPRSNEQFF. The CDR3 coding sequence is TGTGCCAGCTGCCTAGACCCGCGGTCCAATGAGCAGTTCTTC.